This T cell receptor (beta chain) is drawn from a study of shared clonotypes between healthy human individuals. Only in-frame clones appear in the TCRdb table, and some are missing; sequencing was by immunoSEQ multiplex PCR. The table includes 2.3 million or so clones, just over 90% detected once. CDR3 size: 15 residues. The germline CDR1 and CDR2 sequences are LGHNA and YSLEER. V shed 2 bases, J shed 2 bases, and the junction held 2 bases outside the gene matches. The chain is built from TRBV4-3 and TRBJ1-3, with 8 nucleotides matching TRBD1. Sequenced input: naive CD4+ T cells from PBMCs. The sample's subset: CD45RA+ positively selected. The source of this sequence is a man aged 18 to 35 in good health. Some clones in this sample may be carry-over from other donors' samples. This CDR3 is CASSQSTGAGNTIYF. The DNA of the CDR3 is TGCGCCAGCAGCCAATCGACAGGGGCTGGAAACACCATATATTTT.